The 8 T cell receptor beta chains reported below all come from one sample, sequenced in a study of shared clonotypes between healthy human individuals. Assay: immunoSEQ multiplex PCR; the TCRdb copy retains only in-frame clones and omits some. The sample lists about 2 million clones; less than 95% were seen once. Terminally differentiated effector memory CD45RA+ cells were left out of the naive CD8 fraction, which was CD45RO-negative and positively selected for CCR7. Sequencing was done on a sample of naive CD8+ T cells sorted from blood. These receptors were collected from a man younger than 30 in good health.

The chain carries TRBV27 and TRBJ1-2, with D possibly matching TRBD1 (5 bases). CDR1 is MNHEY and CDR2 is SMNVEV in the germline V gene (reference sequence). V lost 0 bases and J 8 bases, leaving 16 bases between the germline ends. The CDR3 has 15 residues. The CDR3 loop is CASSLSAGLLSGYTF. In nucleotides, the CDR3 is TGTGCCAGCAGTTTATCGGCAGGGCTTCTCTCCGGCTACACCTTC.

CDR3: CATSRDHPRGESTDTQYF. The CDR3 nucleotides are TGTGCCACCAGCAGAGATCACCCGAGGGGCGAAAGCACAGATACGCAGTATTTT. The chain joins TRBV15 to TRBJ2-3; either TRBD1 or TRBD2 may supply D (5 bases each). Germline loops: CDR1 LNHNV, CDR2 YYDKDF (reference sequence). Trimming removed 0 bases from V and 0 bases from J, with 16 bases in between. The CDR3 sequence is 18 residues long.

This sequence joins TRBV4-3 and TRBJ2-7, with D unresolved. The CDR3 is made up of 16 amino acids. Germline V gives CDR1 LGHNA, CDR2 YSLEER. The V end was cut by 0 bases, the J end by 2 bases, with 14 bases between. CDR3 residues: CASSQEKLGKPYEQYF. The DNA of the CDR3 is TGCGCCAGCAGCCAAGAAAAATTAGGGAAACCCTACGAGCAGTACTTC.

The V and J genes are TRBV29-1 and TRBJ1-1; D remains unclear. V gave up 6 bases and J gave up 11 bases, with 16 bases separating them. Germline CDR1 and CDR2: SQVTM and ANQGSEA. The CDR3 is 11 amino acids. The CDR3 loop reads CSVPDRTGAFF. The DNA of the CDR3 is TGCAGCGTGCCGGATCGCACGGGGGCTTTCTTT.

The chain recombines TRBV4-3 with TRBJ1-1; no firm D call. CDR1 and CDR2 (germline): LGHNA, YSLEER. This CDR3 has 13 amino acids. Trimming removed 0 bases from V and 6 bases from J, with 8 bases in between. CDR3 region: CASSQDAVAEAFF. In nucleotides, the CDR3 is TGCGCCAGCAGCCAAGATGCCGTAGCTGAAGCTTTCTTT.

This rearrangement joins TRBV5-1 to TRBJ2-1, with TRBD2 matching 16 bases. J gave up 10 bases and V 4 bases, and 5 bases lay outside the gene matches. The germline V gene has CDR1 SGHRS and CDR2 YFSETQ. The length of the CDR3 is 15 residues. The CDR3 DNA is TGCGCCAGCAGCCCGGGACTAGCGGGAGGGCAAGAGCAGTTCTTC. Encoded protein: CASSPGLAGGQEQFF.

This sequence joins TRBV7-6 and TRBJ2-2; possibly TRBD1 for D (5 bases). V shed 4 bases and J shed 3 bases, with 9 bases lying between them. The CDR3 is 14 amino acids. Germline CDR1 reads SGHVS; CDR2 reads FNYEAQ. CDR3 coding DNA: TGTGCCAGCAGCTCAGGGATTCACACCGGGGAGCTGTTTTTT. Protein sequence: CASSSGIHTGELFF.

The DNA of the CDR3 is TGTGCCAGCAGCAAATACCCGACTGATTCCTACGAGCAGTACTTC. Amino acids: CASSKYPTDSYEQYF. The gene calls are TRBV7-9 and TRBJ2-7; D not resolved. This CDR3 has 15 amino acids. Germline CDR1 SEHNR, CDR2 FQNEAQ (reference sequence). V was shortened by 5 bases and J by 1 base, with 15 bases between the two germline ends.